The 27 T cell receptor beta chains given below trace back to one sample, sequenced in a study of response to subunit inactivated influenza vaccine. MiXCR, applied by TCRdb to the RT-PCR reads, yields one record per CDR3 protein. In the table there are some 570,000 distinct CDR3 sequences, 11% of which are singletons. These data were likewise used in another study, on T cells expressing NK-cell markers. That source adds: Researchers built TCR beta cDNA using 5'RACE template switching with UMIs.

The material sequenced was PBMCs from blood, taken on the day of vaccination. These receptors all come from a man in his fifties or sixties who received an inactivated influenza vaccine.

This clonotype was counted only a few times. The CDR3: CASSPLGPGRGEQFF. In DNA form, the CDR3 reads TGTGCCAGCAGCCCTCTAGGCCCCGGCCGAGGTGAGCAGTTCTTC. The gene calls are TRBV3-1 and TRBJ2-1; D is uncertain. V shed 4 bases and J shed 9 bases, with 19 bases lying between them. The CDR3 has 15 amino acids. CDR1 and CDR2 from the germline V gene are LGHDT and YNNKEL (reference sequence).

This clonotype was counted only a few times. V and J are TRBV6-5 and TRBJ2-1; 10 positions match TRBD1. V dropped 4 bases and J dropped 6; count of bases not matched to a gene: 9. Germline loops: CDR1 MNHEY, CDR2 SVGAGI. CDR3 length equals 16 residues. The CDR3 nucleotides read TGTGCCAGCAGTTTAATCCGACAGGGGGCCTTCAATGAGCAGTTCTTC. Amino acids: CASSLIRQGAFNEQFF.

This chain links TRBV20-1 with TRBJ1-5, with no clear D. V was cut by 0 bases and J by 7 bases, with 13 bases left in between. Germline-derived CDR1 and CDR2 are DFQATT and SNEGSKA (reference sequence). This CDR3 has 14 residues. This CDR3 reads CSARDWVGGQPQHF. CDR3 nucleotide sequence: TGCAGTGCTAGAGATTGGGTAGGAGGCCAGCCCCAGCATTTT.

This clonotype was counted many times. The chain joins TRBV5-1 to TRBJ1-6; TRBD1 aligns across 10 bases. Germline V gives CDR1 SGHRS, CDR2 YFSETQ. The CDR3 is 15 residues long. The trim removed 4 bases at V and 10 bases at J, leaving 8 bases unmatched. CDR3 region: CASSPKGQGGSPLHF. The CDR3 region has the DNA TGCGCCAGCAGCCCAAAAGGACAGGGGGGATCACCCCTCCACTTT. The entire variable domain, with the rest obtained from reference TRBV5-1 and TRBJ1-6, is as follows: KAGVTQTPRYLIKTRGQQVTLSCSPISGHRSVSWYQQTPGQGLQFLFEYFSETQRNKGNFPGRFSGRQFSNSRSEMNVSTLELGDSALYLCASSPKGQGGSPLHFGNGTRLTVT.

There are a few counts of this clonotype. The chain uses TRBV29-1 and TRBJ2-7, with 9 nucleotides matching TRBD2. The CDR3 is 15 amino acids. After removal of 0 bases from V and 5 bases from J, the junction contained 8 bases not matched to a gene. The germline gives CDR1 SQVTM, CDR2 ANQGSEA. Written as DNA, the CDR3 is TGCAGCGTTGAAGATAGGTTAGCGGGAGTGAACGAGCAGTACTTC. It yields the protein CSVEDRLAGVNEQYF.

This clonotype was recorded a few times. J is TRBJ2-6 and V is TRBV11-1; either TRBD1 or TRBD2 may supply D (5 bases each). The V end was cut by 5 bases, the J end by 0 bases, with 17 bases between. The CDR3 has 18 amino acids. The V gene's germline CDR1 is SGHAT and CDR2 FQDESV (reference sequence). The CDR3 reads CASSPLAGQHSGANVLTF. The CDR3 DNA sequence: TGTGCCAGCAGCCCGCTAGCAGGACAACACTCTGGGGCCAACGTCCTGACTTTC.

This clonotype has ten or more counts. The rearrangement joins TRBV5-1 to TRBJ2-1; TRBD2 aligns across 11 bases. Germline V gene lookup returns CDR1 SGHRS and CDR2 YFSETQ. The ends lost 2 bases at V and 4 bases at J; junction bases unmatched: 5. The length of the CDR3 is 16 residues. The CDR3 reads CASSFGWTSGYNEQFF. Written as DNA, the CDR3 is TGCGCCAGCAGCTTTGGTTGGACTAGCGGGTACAATGAGCAGTTCTTC.

The gene calls are TRBV12-3 or TRBV12-4 and TRBJ2-5; D call uncertain. The CDR3 covers 13 residues. Trimming took off 3 bases at V and 0 bases at J, with 5 bases between the two ends. CDR3 loop: CASSFHDQETQYF. CDR3 DNA: TGTGCCAGCAGTTTTCATGACCAAGAGACCCAGTACTTC.

This clonotype appeared a few times. The V gene is TRBV5-1, the J gene TRBJ2-5, with TRBD2 matching over 11 bases. Germline V gene data show CDR1 as SGHRS and CDR2 as YFSETQ. CDR3 length: 14 amino acids. Trimming removed 4 bases from V and 3 bases from J; junction bases left unmatched: 2. The CDR3 region is CASSVTSGEETQYF. Here the CDR3 DNA reads TGCGCCAGCAGCGTGACTAGCGGGGAAGAGACCCAGTACTTC.

Only a few counts were recorded for this clonotype. V is TRBV2 and J is TRBJ1-2; no clear D gene. V lost 3 bases and J lost 0, with 5 bases in between. CDR1 SNHLY and CDR2 FYNNEI come from the germline V gene. This CDR3 is built from 13 residues. The CDR3 reads CASSEFSNYGYTF. The CDR3 coding sequence is TGTGCCAGCAGTGAGTTTTCTAACTATGGCTACACCTTC.

This clonotype came up a few times. The genes are TRBV15 and TRBJ2-1; TRBD1 aligns across 10 bases. The germline V gene encodes CDR1 LNHNV and CDR2 YYDKDF (reference sequence). The J segment lost 6 bases and the V segment lost 5 bases, leaving 7 bases of the junction unmatched. This CDR3 has 15 residues. DNA for the CDR3: TGTGCCACCAGCTTTTGGACAGGGGGTTTCAATGAGCAGTTCTTC. As protein: CATSFWTGGFNEQFF.

There are a few counts of this clonotype. V and J are TRBV7-2 and TRBJ1-1; no definite D call. CDR1 SGHTA and CDR2 FQGNSA come from the germline V gene. Trimming stripped 3 bases from V and 1 base from J, with 6 bases between. The CDR3 contains 13 residues. CDR3 DNA sequence: TGTGCCAGCAGCTTTTCAGAGAACACTGAAGCTTTCTTT. It codes for CASSFSENTEAFF.

The rearrangement joins TRBV27 to TRBJ1-5; D call uncertain. Germline CDR1 reads MNHEY; CDR2 reads SMNVEV (reference sequence). This CDR3 comprises 17 residues. V was clipped by 0 bases and J by 3 bases, with 15 bases between them. CDR3 sequence: CASSLSAPFLSNQPQHF. Written as DNA, the CDR3 is TGTGCCAGCAGTTTATCGGCTCCCTTTCTTTCCAATCAGCCCCAGCATTTT.

The chain is built from TRBV3-1 and TRBJ2-1; 9 bases map to TRBD2. This CDR3 has 17 residues. CDR1 is LGHDT and CDR2 is YNNKEL in the germline V gene (reference sequence). Unmatched junction bases numbered 12, after V lost 5 bases and J lost 4 bases. DNA for the CDR3: TGTGCCAGCAGCTTGACCAATTATCTAGCGGGGTACAATGAGCAGTTCTTC. Translated: CASSLTNYLAGYNEQFF.

The chain uses TRBV3-1 and TRBJ2-1; 8 positions agree with TRBD2. The CDR3 is 15 amino acids. V trimming: 5 bases; J trimming: 0 bases; junction bases outside the gene matches: 3. CDR1 and CDR2 (germline): LGHDT, YNNKEL (reference sequence). This CDR3 reads CASSARGGSYNEQFF. For the CDR3, the DNA is TGTGCCAGCAGCGCCCGGGGGGGCTCCTACAATGAGCAGTTCTTC.

The V gene is TRBV5-5, the J gene TRBJ2-4, with TRBD1 matching over 7 bases. J gave up 0 bases and V 1 base, and 7 bases lay outside the gene matches. CDR3 length: 17 residues. The germline CDR1 and CDR2 sequences are SGHKS and YYEKEE (reference sequence). The CDR3 spells CASSLQGGTIAKNIQYF. The CDR3 nucleotides read TGTGCCAGCAGCTTGCAAGGGGGCACCATAGCCAAAAACATTCAGTACTTC.

This sequence joins TRBV20-1 and TRBJ2-5, with D uncertain. CDR3 length: 12 amino acids. V was clipped by 5 bases and J by 1 base, with 8 bases between them. From germline, CDR1 is DFQATT and CDR2 SNEGSKA (reference sequence). In DNA, the CDR3 is TGCAGTGCTCAGAAGGGCCAAGAGACCCAGTACTTC. Protein sequence: CSAQKGQETQYF.

There are a few counts of this clonotype. The V call is TRBV24-1, the J call TRBJ2-3, with D possibly being TRBD2 (6 bases). Trimming removed 3 bases at V and 1 base at J, with 13 bases between. Germline CDR1 reads KGHDR; CDR2 reads SFDVKD. This CDR3 is 16 amino acids long. Here the CDR3 reads CATSDPGRPGTDTQYF. In DNA, the CDR3 is TGTGCCACCAGTGATCCCGGGAGACCCGGCACAGATACGCAGTATTTT.

This clonotype was observed at least ten times. V and J are TRBV20-1 and TRBJ2-7, with TRBD2 identical over 14 bases. This CDR3 contains 14 residues. The ends lost 7 bases at V and 6 bases at J; junction bases unmatched: 8. CDR1 and CDR2 (germline): DFQATT, SNEGSKA (reference sequence). CDR3 loop: CSGTGTSGGGEQYF. The CDR3 DNA reads as TGCAGTGGGACCGGGACTAGCGGGGGTGGCGAGCAGTACTTC.

This clonotype showed up many times. The chain couples TRBV4-3 to TRBJ2-7, with D tentatively TRBD2 (5 bases). V was shortened by 0 bases and J by 2 bases, with 11 bases between the two germline ends. CDR1 and CDR2 (germline): LGHNA, YSLEER. This CDR3 is built from 15 residues. The DNA for the CDR3 is TGCGCCAGCAGCCAAGATCGCGGAGGACCCTACGAGCAGTACTTC. Its protein is CASSQDRGGPYEQYF.

V usage is TRBV29-1 and J usage is TRBJ2-7; 7 bases match TRBD1. Trimming at V came to 4 bases and at J to 4 bases, leaving 16 bases not matched to a gene. The CDR3 is 16 residues long. Germline loops: CDR1 SQVTM, CDR2 ANQGSEA. CDR3 sequence: CSVVMAVGGRLYEQYF. CDR3 bases: TGCAGCGTTGTTATGGCTGTAGGGGGCCGATTGTACGAGCAGTACTTC.

The CDR3: CASSRGGEMNTEAFF. In DNA form, the CDR3 reads TGCGCCAGCAGCAGAGGCGGGGAGATGAACACTGAAGCTTTCTTT. The rearrangement uses TRBV5-1 and TRBJ1-1; no definite D call. Per the germline V gene, CDR1 is SGHRS and CDR2 is YFSETQ. The CDR3 is 15 amino acids. Between the trimmed V and J ends, which lost 4 bases and 0 bases, there was a span of 13 bases.

This clonotype showed up just a few times. V usage is TRBV29-1 and J usage is TRBJ2-3; 10 bases are shared with TRBD2. Unmatched junction bases numbered 3, after V lost 1 base and J lost 2 bases. Germline V gene sequence: CDR1 SQVTM, CDR2 ANQGSEA. The CDR3 length is 15 residues. In DNA form, the CDR3 reads TGCAGCGTTGAAGGGACTAGCGGATACACAGATACGCAGTATTTT. The encoded protein is CSVEGTSGYTDTQYF.

This clonotype was detected a few times. The V call is TRBV13, the J call TRBJ2-5, with 8 bases lining up with TRBD2. V trimming: 1 base; J trimming: 5 bases; junction bases outside the gene matches: 6. Germline loops: CDR1 PRHDT, CDR2 FYEKMQ (reference sequence). This CDR3 contains 15 residues. The CDR3 DNA reads TGTGCCAGCAGCTTAGAGGGACTAGGTCGGGAGACCCAGTACTTC. Translating gives CASSLEGLGRETQYF.

The chain combines TRBV10-3 with TRBJ2-2; TRBD2 matches 14 bases. The CDR3 contains 16 residues. Unmatched junction bases numbered 7, after V lost 6 bases and J lost 7 bases. The germline V gene has CDR1 ENHRY and CDR2 SYGVKD. CDR3 DNA sequence: TGTGCCATCAGCCTGACTAGCGGGGGGGCCGGCGGGGAGCTGTTTTTT. Its protein is CAISLTSGGAGGELFF.

This clonotype was picked up a small number of times. CDR3 in DNA: TGCAGCGTTGTTCAGAACACCGGGGAGCTGTTTTTT. Residues: CSVVQNTGELFF. The chain uses TRBV29-1 and TRBJ2-2; D gene uncertain. The ends were cut back, 4 bases at V and 1 base at J, with 4 bases in the middle. The CDR3 is 12 amino acids. CDR1 and CDR2 from the germline V gene are SQVTM and ANQGSEA.

The genes are TRBV20-1 and TRBJ2-5, with 8 positions matching TRBD1. This CDR3 comprises 15 residues. Germline CDR1 is DFQATT and CDR2 is SNEGSKA (reference sequence). With V trimmed by 0 bases and J by 1 base, 4 bases remained unmatched. Written as DNA, the CDR3 is TGCAGTGCTAGAGACCCGGGACAGGCCCAAGAGACCCAGTACTTC. Its protein is CSARDPGQAQETQYF.